This T cell receptor (beta chain) was found in a study of Graves' ophthalmopathy and Graves' hyperthyroidism. Amplification of the TCR beta CDR3 regions used RNA transcripts (as template). RT-PCR in the first round used HTBI primers; a second-round multiplex PCR followed. TCRdb redid the calling of the multiplex PCR reads with MiXCR, one entry per CDR3 protein. The data hold about 1.1 million distinct CDR3 sequences, with 35% to 45% observed a single time. CDR3 length: 15 residues. The germline V and J ends were trimmed by 6 bases and 2 bases, with 16 bases remaining between them. The germline V gene encodes CDR1 MNHEY and CDR2 SVGAGI.

Sequencing was done on a sample of peripheral blood or thyroid tissue (not recorded which). This TCR was sampled from an adult man with Graves' hyperthyroidism. The rearrangement uses TRBV6-5 and TRBJ1-1; D remains ambiguous. CDR3 in amino acids: CASSGFQAPNTEAFF. The CDR3 DNA follows: TGTGCCAGCAGCGGCTTTCAGGCGCCCAACACTGAAGCTTTCTTT.